The 17 T cell receptor beta chains below were found in one sample sequenced in a study of beta chain features in type 1 diabetes. Study-level results: When Type 1 diabetes patients were examined, their TCRB CDR3s proved moderately but significantly shorter in all four CD4+ subsets.

Every bit of the isolated RNA underwent reverse transcription, so sequencing read expressed TCRB transcripts. Assay: immunoSEQ multiplex PCR; the TCRdb copy retains only in-frame clones and omits some. The data show over 150,000 clones, approximately 9% seen once. For these TCRs, the target antigens are not known. The sample comprised central memory CD4+ T cells from blood. These receptors were taken from a woman between 18 and 30 years old with type 1 diabetes.

This clone was detected only a few times. The CDR3 is CASSLGGSAAYEQYF. The CDR3 nucleotides read TGTGCCAGCAGCTTAGGGGGCAGCGCCGCCTACGAGCAGTACTTC. The chain has TRBV7-2 and TRBJ2-7, with D possibly matching TRBD1 (5 bases). This CDR3 has 15 residues. The ends were cut back, 1 base at V and 2 bases at J, with 12 bases in the middle. Germline V gene lookup returns CDR1 SGHTA and CDR2 FQGNSA.

Turning to this clone: Other DNA sequences of this sample code for an identical CDR3. V and J are TRBV6-4 and TRBJ2-3; 11 bases fit TRBD2. The trim removed 0 bases at V and 4 bases at J, leaving 0 bases unmatched. CDR3 length: 15 residues. The V gene's germline CDR1 is MRHNA and CDR2 SNTAGT. As DNA, the CDR3 is TGTGCCAGCAGTGACTCTAGCGGGGGGGCAGATACGCAGTATTTT. Residues: CASSDSSGGADTQYF.

The J gene is TRBJ2-3, the V gene TRBV7-2; D may be TRBD2 (5 bases). The CDR3 has 16 amino acids. The germline V gene has CDR1 SGHTA and CDR2 FQGNSA. Trimming removed 5 bases at V and 1 base at J, with 16 bases between. The CDR3 sequence is CASSPRLGRGTDTQYF. Here the CDR3 DNA reads TGTGCCAGCAGCCCACGATTAGGGCGGGGCACAGATACGCAGTATTTT.

The chain combines TRBV25-1 with TRBJ2-5; 9 bases are shared with TRBD2. The CDR3 length is 17 residues. The ends lost 1 base at V and 5 bases at J; junction bases unmatched: 11. The germline CDR1 and CDR2 sequences are MGHDK and SYGVNS. The CDR3 here is CASSELGGSGSWETQYF. DNA of the CDR3: TGTGCCAGCAGTGAATTGGGCGGTAGCGGGAGTTGGGAGACCCAGTACTTC.

The chain uses TRBV4-3 and TRBJ1-5, with a tentative D call TRBD1 (5 bases). The CDR3 spans 17 residues. The germline V gene encodes CDR1 LGHNA and CDR2 YSLEER. The ends were cut back, 4 bases at V and 0 bases at J, with 16 bases in the middle. As DNA, the CDR3 is TGCGCCAGCAGCCTCCAGTGGGGGGTGGATAGCAATCAGCCCCAGCATTTT. Protein product: CASSLQWGVDSNQPQHF.

This clone was observed a handful of times. The rearrangement uses TRBV6-6 and TRBJ2-7; 7 positions agree with TRBD2. Germline trimming cut 3 bases from V and 7 bases from J; bases unmatched to any gene: 12. This CDR3 region has 15 residues. CDR1 MNHNY and CDR2 SVGAGI come from the germline V gene (reference sequence). The CDR3 protein is CASSYSPGKAGEQYF. For the CDR3, the DNA is TGTGCCAGCAGTTATTCCCCGGGCAAAGCGGGAGAGCAGTACTTC.

The chain couples TRBV19 to TRBJ2-1; D is unclear. The CDR3 is 15 amino acids. From germline, CDR1 is LNHDA and CDR2 SQIVND (reference sequence). Trimming pared 0 bases from V and 11 bases from J, leaving 17 bases between. The CDR3 reads CASSIDTVTTIQQFF. For the CDR3, the DNA is TGTGCCAGTAGTATAGACACCGTTACTACGATACAGCAGTTCTTC.

The V and J genes are TRBV7-9 and TRBJ2-3; D perhaps matches TRBD1 (6 bases). This CDR3 region has 13 residues. CDR1 is SEHNR, CDR2 FQNEAQ, per germline (reference sequence). V gave up 8 bases and J gave up 2 bases, with 11 bases separating them. CDR3 residues: CASLGQITDTQYF. Written as DNA, the CDR3 is TGTGCCAGCCTCGGACAGATCACAGATACGCAGTATTTT.

This clone turned up a few times. CDR3 in amino acids: CASTEGRGHLNEQFF. The DNA of the CDR3 is TGTGCCAGCACGGAGGGGCGGGGCCACCTCAATGAGCAGTTCTTC. This sequence joins TRBV7-2 and TRBJ2-1, with D maybe TRBD2 (6 bases). The germline V and J ends were trimmed by 7 bases and 6 bases, with 19 bases remaining between them. CDR1 is SGHTA, CDR2 FQGNSA, per germline. This CDR3 region has 15 residues.

The chain uses TRBV28 and TRBJ2-3; D possibly corresponds to TRBD2 (6 bases). CDR1 MDHEN and CDR2 SYDVKM come from the germline V gene. The CDR3 covers 16 residues. Trimming pared 1 base from V and 2 bases from J, leaving 13 bases between. CDR3 loop: CASSLSGVGATDTQYF. The CDR3, as DNA: TGTGCCAGCAGTTTATCGGGGGTAGGGGCCACAGATACGCAGTATTTT.

The V call is TRBV29-1, the J call TRBJ2-3; D possibly corresponds to TRBD1 (6 bases). This CDR3 contains 15 residues. Per the germline V gene, CDR1 is SQVTM and CDR2 is ANQGSEA. V was clipped by 6 bases and J by 0 bases, with 16 bases between them. The CDR3: CSVSYRAASTDTQYF. The CDR3 coding sequence is TGCAGCGTAAGTTACAGGGCGGCAAGCACAGATACGCAGTATTTT.

This clone was seen at least ten times. This rearrangement joins TRBV7-9 to TRBJ2-5; tentative D call: TRBD2 (6 bases). The V end was cut by 5 bases, the J end by 4 bases, with 14 bases between. Germline CDR1 and CDR2: SEHNR and FQNEAQ (reference sequence). CDR3 size: 14 residues. The CDR3 loop reads CASSPSGGTETQYF. The DNA of the CDR3 is TGTGCCAGCAGCCCGAGTGGCGGGACAGAGACCCAGTACTTC.

The sample holds a few counts of this clone. The chain carries TRBV7-8 and TRBJ2-3, with D unclear. The length of the CDR3 is 13 residues. Germline V gives CDR1 SGHVS, CDR2 FQNEAQ. Trimming stripped 5 bases from V and 14 bases from J, with 20 bases between. This CDR3 reads CASSPTTDTLLYF. CDR3 nucleotide sequence: TGTGCCAGCAGCCCAACTACGGATACTTTACTGTATTTT.

The chain employs TRBV4-3 and TRBJ2-5; possibly TRBD2 for D (5 bases). CDR3 length equals 14 residues. V was trimmed by 4 bases and J by 1 base, leaving 10 bases between them. Germline CDR1 is LGHNA and CDR2 is YSLEER. The CDR3: CASSREAVQETQYF. The CDR3 nucleotides are TGCGCCAGCAGCCGAGAAGCGGTCCAAGAGACCCAGTACTTC.

The chain uses TRBV28 and TRBJ1-2, with 8 bases identical to TRBD1. The CDR3 totals 14 residues. Germline loops: CDR1 MDHEN, CDR2 SYDVKM. V trimming: 8 bases; J trimming: 0 bases; junction bases outside the gene matches: 5. The CDR3 protein is CASGQGASNYGYTF. The CDR3 coding sequence is TGTGCCAGCGGACAGGGCGCTTCTAACTATGGCTACACCTTC.

This rearrangement joins TRBV29-1 to TRBJ2-7, with 7 bases matching TRBD1. CDR1 is SQVTM, CDR2 ANQGSEA, per germline. V dropped 6 bases and J dropped 6; count of bases not matched to a gene: 8. This CDR3 is 12 amino acids long. As DNA, the CDR3 is TGCAGCGTAGAGAGGACAGGCCGCGAGCAGTACTTC. Encoded protein: CSVERTGREQYF.

The CDR3 nucleotides read TGTGCCAGCAGTTACTCGAAACAGGGGTACACTGAAGCTTTCTTT. Its translation is CASSYSKQGYTEAFF. V is TRBV6-5 and J is TRBJ1-1; TRBD1 matches at 7 bases. The V gene end was trimmed by 0 bases and the J gene end by 3 bases; junction bases not matched to a gene: 4. The germline V gene encodes CDR1 MNHEY and CDR2 SVGAGI. The CDR3 has 15 amino acids.